The 21 T cell receptor beta chains below were found in one sample sequenced in a study of read filtering for tumor transcriptome and immune sequencing. The library was built from about 400 ng RNA with molecular barcoded adaptors for alpha/delta and beta/gamma chains. TCRdb reprocessed the reads with MiXCR, giving one entry per CDR3 protein. The sample records over 50,000 distinct CDR3 sequences, roughly 18% being singletons. What was sequenced was a population of CD138-negative cells sorted from bone marrow. The source is a donor at least 40 years old with multiple myeloma.

This clonotype was detected ten times or more. This chain joins TRBV14 and TRBJ2-7, with 11 bases lining up with TRBD2. V shed 0 bases, J shed 7 bases, and the junction held 5 bases outside the gene matches. This CDR3 has 15 residues. CDR1 and CDR2 from the germline V gene are SGHDN and FVKESK. The CDR3 sequence is CASSQDGTSGAEQYF. CDR3 nucleotide sequence: TGTGCCAGCAGCCAAGACGGGACTAGCGGAGCTGAGCAGTACTTC.

Comments on this clonotype: With a far larger clone one base away, a read error is the likely cause. The chain recombines TRBV7-9 with TRBJ2-2, with unresolved D. The CDR3 spans 13 residues. V was shortened by 5 bases and J by 5 bases, with 9 bases between the two germline ends. Germline CDR1 is SEHNR and CDR2 is FQNEAQ (reference sequence). CDR3 nucleotide sequence: TGTGCCAGCAGCCCAGGCCGGACCGGGGAGCTGTTTTTT. This sequence encodes CASSPGRTGELFF.

This clonotype came up many times. The chain joins TRBV7-3 to TRBJ2-7, with D unclear. The CDR3 contains 14 residues. V gave up 5 bases and J gave up 2 bases, with 13 bases separating them. Germline V CDR1 and CDR2: SGHTA, FQGTGA. In DNA, the CDR3 is TGTGCCAGCAGCGCATATGGCTCCCCCTACGAGCAGTACTTC. It codes for CASSAYGSPYEQYF.

This clonotype was counted ten times or more. This chain uses TRBV6-6 with TRBJ1-1, with no clear D. Germline-derived CDR1 and CDR2 are MNHNY and SVGAGI (reference sequence). The CDR3 extends over 12 amino acids. V lost 5 bases and J 2 bases, leaving 6 bases between the germline ends. The CDR3 sequence is CASSRVNTEAFF. The CDR3 nucleotides read TGTGCCAGCAGTCGAGTAAACACTGAAGCTTTCTTT.

The sample holds a few counts of this clonotype. The chain couples TRBV6-5 to TRBJ2-1; 13 positions match TRBD2. The V segment lost 2 bases and the J segment 9 bases; nucleotides outside the gene matches: 4. This CDR3 has 15 residues. Looked up from germline, CDR1 is MNHEY and CDR2 is SVGAGI. The CDR3 protein is CASSYITSGGGEQFF. In DNA, the CDR3 is TGTGCCAGCAGTTACATTACTAGCGGGGGGGGTGAGCAGTTCTTC.

This clonotype has at least ten counts. The CDR3, as DNA: TGTGCCAGCAGCTTGGTGGCTAGCGGGACTAATGAGCAGTTCTTC. This translates into CASSLVASGTNEQFF. J is TRBJ2-1 and V is TRBV5-5, with 9 nucleotides matching TRBD2. The V segment lost 0 bases and the J segment 7 bases; nucleotides outside the gene matches: 5. The CDR3 has 15 residues. Germline CDR1 and CDR2: SGHKS and YYEKEE (reference sequence).

As regards this clonotype: Given the absence of the conserved phenylalanine or tryptophan at the CDR3 end, a read error is likely. This chain joins TRBV24-1 and TRBJ2-1, with 13 nucleotides matching TRBD2. The germline gives CDR1 KGHDR, CDR2 SFDVKD. This CDR3 has 15 residues. V lost 4 bases to trimming and J lost 8 bases; unmatched junction nucleotides: 4. The CDR3 DNA is TGTGCCACCAGTGAGCAAGGACTAGCGGGAGATGAGCAGTTCCTC. This encodes CATSEQGLAGDEQFL.

Worth noting for this clonotype: This may be a read error, as it is one base from a much larger clone. This sequence joins TRBV20-1 and TRBJ2-4, with D hard to call. Germline V CDR1 and CDR2: DFQATT, SNEGSKA (reference sequence). The CDR3 totals 13 residues. Trimming left V 3 bases short and J 8 bases short, with 14 bases between. In DNA, the CDR3 is TGCAGTGCTAGGCTGGAGAATAAAGACATTCAGTACTTC. Translation gives CSARLENKDIQYF.

By sample fraction, this clonotype is medium-sized. The genes are TRBV5-1 and TRBJ2-1; D is perhaps TRBD1 or TRBD2 (6 bases each). With 3 bases removed from V and 7 bases from J, the gap between germline ends came to 20 bases. This CDR3 is 16 amino acids long. Germline CDR1 reads SGHRS; CDR2 reads YFSETQ. The CDR3 protein is CASSSSGGAYSNEQFF. Here the CDR3 DNA reads TGCGCCAGCAGCTCGTCCGGGGGCGCATATTCTAATGAGCAGTTCTTC.

The sample holds a few counts of this clonotype. The chain joins TRBV18 to TRBJ2-5; no clear D. The CDR3 loop spans 15 amino acids. The V gene lost 0 bases and the J gene lost 3 bases, with 11 bases spanning the gap. Germline loops: CDR1 KGHSH, CDR2 LQKENI. CDR3 nucleotide sequence: TGTGCCAGCTCACCACCCGAGCCCCTGGAAGAGACCCAGTACTTC. This translates into CASSPPEPLEETQYF.

In its sample, this clonotype was seen many times. V usage is TRBV20-1 and J usage is TRBJ2-2, with 9 bases identical to TRBD2. The CDR3 totals 17 residues. Germline trimming cut 4 bases from V and 0 bases from J; bases unmatched to any gene: 9. Per the germline V gene, CDR1 is DFQATT and CDR2 is SNEGSKA (reference sequence). The DNA for the CDR3 is TGCAGTGCTAATCATATCGCGGGAGGGCCGAACACCGGGGAGCTGTTTTTT. Amino acids: CSANHIAGGPNTGELFF.

The genes are TRBV5-1 and TRBJ2-7; D is uncertain. CDR1 is SGHRS, CDR2 YFSETQ, per germline. The CDR3 runs 16 residues. The V end lost 4 bases, the J end lost 0 bases, and 17 bases lay between the germline ends. The CDR3 region has the DNA TGCGCCAGCAGCCCACAAAGCAGGTCCCTCTCCTACGAGCAGTACTTC. Translation gives CASSPQSRSLSYEQYF.

The sample holds a few counts of this clonotype. The chain has TRBV20-1 and TRBJ2-7, with 8 nucleotides matching TRBD2. Losses at the gene ends were 5 bases for V and 3 bases for J; bases not matched to a gene: 9. Germline assignment: CDR1 DFQATT and CDR2 SNEGSKA (reference sequence). This CDR3 has 14 residues. This CDR3 is CSAPPGLVVYEQYF. The DNA of the CDR3 is TGCAGTGCTCCTCCGGGACTAGTTGTCTACGAGCAGTACTTC.

A word on this clonotype: A much larger clone differs by one base, so this may be a read error. V is TRBV6-5 and J is TRBJ2-7; 7 positions agree with TRBD1. CDR1 is MNHEY, CDR2 SVGAGI, per germline. CDR3 length: 16 amino acids. In nucleotides, the CDR3 is TGTGCCTGCAGTTACGGCTCGACAGGGAATGGGTACGAGCAGTACTTC. This codes for CACSYGSTGNGYEQYF.

In its sample, this clonotype was seen many times. V usage is TRBV28 and J usage is TRBJ2-1, with 11 bases that match TRBD2. The germline V gene has CDR1 MDHEN and CDR2 SYDVKM. Trimming removed 1 base from V and 7 bases from J; junction bases left unmatched: 6. The CDR3 is made up of 16 amino acids. CDR3 region: CASSLLLAGGRNEQFF. Written as DNA, the CDR3 is TGTGCCAGCAGTTTATTGTTAGCGGGGGGGCGAAATGAGCAGTTCTTC.

About this clonotype itself: This sequence may be a read error, since a much larger clone differs from it by one base. The V call is TRBV28, the J call TRBJ1-2, with a tentative D call TRBD1 (6 bases). The CDR3 is 16 residues long. Trimming cost V 6 bases and J 4 bases, with 21 bases left between them. Germline V gene lookup returns CDR1 MDHEN and CDR2 SYDVKM. In nucleotides, the CDR3 is TGTGCCAGCAGCCCCGGTAGGGGGGCGCGGTCCTATGGCTACACCTTC. Protein: CASSPGRGARSYGYTF.

In its sample, this clonotype was seen many times. The V gene is TRBV5-1, the J gene TRBJ2-1; D is ambiguous. V gave up 0 bases and J gave up 5 bases, with 12 bases separating them. CDR3 length: 15 residues. The V gene's germline CDR1 is SGHRS and CDR2 YFSETQ. The CDR3 nucleotides are TGCGCCAGCAGCTTGGGGTCCGCGACCCACAATGAGCAGTTCTTC. Its protein is CASSLGSATHNEQFF.

By sample fraction, this clonotype is medium-sized. The V and J genes are TRBV10-3 and TRBJ2-1, with a weak D call TRBD2 (5 bases). V shed 0 bases and J shed 0 bases, with 9 bases lying between them. The CDR3 spans 16 residues. In germline, CDR1 is ENHRY, CDR2 SYGVKD. CDR3 sequence: CAISESMAGSYNEQFF. Here the CDR3 DNA reads TGTGCCATCAGTGAGTCGATGGCGGGCTCCTACAATGAGCAGTTCTTC.

The table lists this clonotype with many counts. The chain's CDR3 is CASSPPWGYEQYF. The CDR3 DNA reads as TGTGCCAGCAGTCCTCCGTGGGGCTACGAGCAGTACTTC. The rearrangement joins TRBV28 to TRBJ2-7; no firm D call. CDR1 is MDHEN and CDR2 is SYDVKM in the germline V gene. The CDR3 runs to 13 residues. Between the trimmed V and J ends, which lost 5 bases and 3 bases, there was a span of 11 bases.

This clonotype was picked up many times. V usage is TRBV7-2 and J usage is TRBJ1-1; the D is unclear. Germline V lookup: CDR1 SGHTA, CDR2 FQGNSA. The CDR3 is made up of 15 amino acids. Trimming shortened V by 5 bases and J by 2 bases, and 15 bases separated the two germline ends. The CDR3 DNA follows: TGTGCCAGCAGCCGAAGCCAGACTGACAACACTGAAGCTTTCTTT. It specifies CASSRSQTDNTEAFF.

This clonotype was seen ten or more times. The CDR3 spells CASLKGGPGELFF. CDR3 coding DNA: TGTGCCTCCTTAAAGGGGGGCCCCGGGGAGCTGTTTTTT. The chain recombines TRBV28 with TRBJ2-2; perhaps D is TRBD1 or TRBD2 (6 bases each). Germline V gene lookup returns CDR1 MDHEN and CDR2 SYDVKM. The length of the CDR3 is 13 residues. V lost 11 bases and J 6 bases, leaving 16 bases between the germline ends.